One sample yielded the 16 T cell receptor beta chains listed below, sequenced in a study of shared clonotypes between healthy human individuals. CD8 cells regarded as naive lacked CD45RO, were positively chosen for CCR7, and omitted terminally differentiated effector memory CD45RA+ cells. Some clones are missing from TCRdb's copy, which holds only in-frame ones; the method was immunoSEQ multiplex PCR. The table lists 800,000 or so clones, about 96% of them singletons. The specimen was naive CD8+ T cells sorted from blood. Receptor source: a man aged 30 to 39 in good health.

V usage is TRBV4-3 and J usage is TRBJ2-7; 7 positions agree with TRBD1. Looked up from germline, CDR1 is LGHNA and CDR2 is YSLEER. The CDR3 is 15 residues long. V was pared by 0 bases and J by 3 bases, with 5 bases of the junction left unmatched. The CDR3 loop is CASSQEQQGFYEQYF. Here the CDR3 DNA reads TGCGCCAGCAGCCAAGAGCAACAGGGGTTCTACGAGCAGTACTTC.

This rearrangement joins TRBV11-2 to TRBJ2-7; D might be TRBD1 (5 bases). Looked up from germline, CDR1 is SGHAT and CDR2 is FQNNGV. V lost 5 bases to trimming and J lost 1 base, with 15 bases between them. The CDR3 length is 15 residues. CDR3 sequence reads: CASSARSQGSYEQYF. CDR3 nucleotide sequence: TGTGCCAGCAGCGCTAGATCCCAGGGTTCCTACGAGCAGTACTTC. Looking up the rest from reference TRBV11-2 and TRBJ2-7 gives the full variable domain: EAGVAQSPRYKIIEKRQSVAFWCNPISGHATLYWYQQILGQGPKLLIQFQNNGVVDDSQLPKDRFSAERLKGVDSTLKIQPAKLEDSAVYLCASSARSQGSYEQYFGPGTRLTVT.

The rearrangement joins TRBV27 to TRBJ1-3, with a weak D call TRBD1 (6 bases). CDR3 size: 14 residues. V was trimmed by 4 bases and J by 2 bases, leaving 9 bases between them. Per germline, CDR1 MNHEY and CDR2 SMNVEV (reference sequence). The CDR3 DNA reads TGTGCCAGCAGTTCCTACAGGGCTGGAAACACCATATATTTT. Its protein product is CASSSYRAGNTIYF.

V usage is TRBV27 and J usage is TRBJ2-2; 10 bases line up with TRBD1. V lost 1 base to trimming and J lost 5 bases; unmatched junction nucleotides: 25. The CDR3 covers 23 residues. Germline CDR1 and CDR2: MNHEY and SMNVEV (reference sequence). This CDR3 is CASSLFSPSFLLGGTGETGELFF. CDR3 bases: TGTGCCAGCAGTTTATTCTCCCCATCCTTCTTACTCGGCGGGACAGGGGAAACCGGGGAGCTGTTTTTT.

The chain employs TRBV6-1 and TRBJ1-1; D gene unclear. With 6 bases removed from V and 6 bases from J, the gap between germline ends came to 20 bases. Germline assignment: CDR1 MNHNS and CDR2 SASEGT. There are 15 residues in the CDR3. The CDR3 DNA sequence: TGTGCCAGCAGACAGCAACGGGTCCTGGACCCTGAAGCTTTCTTT. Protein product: CASRQQRVLDPEAFF.

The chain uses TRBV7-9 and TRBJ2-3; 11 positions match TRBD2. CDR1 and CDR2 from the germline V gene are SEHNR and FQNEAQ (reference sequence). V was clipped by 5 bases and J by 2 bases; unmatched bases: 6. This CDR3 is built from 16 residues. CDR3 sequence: CASSDGTSGLTDTQYF. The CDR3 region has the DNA TGTGCCAGCAGCGACGGGACTAGCGGCCTCACAGATACGCAGTATTTT.

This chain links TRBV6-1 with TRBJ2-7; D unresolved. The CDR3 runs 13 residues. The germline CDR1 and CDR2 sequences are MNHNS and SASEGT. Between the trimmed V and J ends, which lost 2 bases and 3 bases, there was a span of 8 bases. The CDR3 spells CASSETGVYEQYF. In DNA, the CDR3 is TGTGCCAGCAGTGAAACGGGCGTCTACGAGCAGTACTTC.

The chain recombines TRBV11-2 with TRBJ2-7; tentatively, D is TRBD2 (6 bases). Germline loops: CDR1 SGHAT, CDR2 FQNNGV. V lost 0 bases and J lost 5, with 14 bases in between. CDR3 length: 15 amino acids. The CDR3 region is CASSLDPGRANEQYF. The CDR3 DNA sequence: TGTGCCAGCAGCTTAGACCCCGGGAGAGCGAACGAGCAGTACTTC. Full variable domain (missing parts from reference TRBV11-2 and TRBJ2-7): EAGVAQSPRYKIIEKRQSVAFWCNPISGHATLYWYQQILGQGPKLLIQFQNNGVVDDSQLPKDRFSAERLKGVDSTLKIQPAKLEDSAVYLCASSLDPGRANEQYFGPGTRLTVT.

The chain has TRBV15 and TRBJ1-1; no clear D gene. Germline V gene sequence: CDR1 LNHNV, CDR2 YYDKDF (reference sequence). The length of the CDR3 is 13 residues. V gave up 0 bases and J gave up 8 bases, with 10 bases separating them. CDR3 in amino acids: CATSRDDWEEAFF. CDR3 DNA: TGTGCCACCAGCAGAGATGATTGGGAAGAAGCTTTCTTT.

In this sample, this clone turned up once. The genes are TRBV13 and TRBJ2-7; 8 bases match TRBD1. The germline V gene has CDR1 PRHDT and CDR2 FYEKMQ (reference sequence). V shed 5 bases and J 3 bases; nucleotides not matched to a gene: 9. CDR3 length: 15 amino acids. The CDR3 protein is CASSPAGTGVYEQYF. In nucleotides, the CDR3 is TGTGCCAGCAGCCCGGCCGGGACAGGAGTCTACGAGCAGTACTTC. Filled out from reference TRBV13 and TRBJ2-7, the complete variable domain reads AAGVIQSPRHLIKEKRETATLKCYPIPRHDTVYWYQQGPGQDPQFLISFYEKMQSDKGSIPDRFSAQQFSDYHSELNMSSLELGDSALYFCASSPAGTGVYEQYFGPGTRLTVT.

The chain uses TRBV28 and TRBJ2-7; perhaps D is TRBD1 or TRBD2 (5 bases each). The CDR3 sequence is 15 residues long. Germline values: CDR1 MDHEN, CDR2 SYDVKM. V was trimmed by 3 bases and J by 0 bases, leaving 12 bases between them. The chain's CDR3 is CASSFLGDSSYEQYF. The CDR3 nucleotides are TGTGCCAGCAGTTTTTTGGGGGATTCCTCCTACGAGCAGTACTTC.

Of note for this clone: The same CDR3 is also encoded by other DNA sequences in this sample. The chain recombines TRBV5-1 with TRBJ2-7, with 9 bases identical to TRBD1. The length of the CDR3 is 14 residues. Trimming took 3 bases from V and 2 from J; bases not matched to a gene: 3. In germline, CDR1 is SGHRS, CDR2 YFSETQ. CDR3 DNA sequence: TGCGCCAGCAGCTCAGGGACAGGGCCCTACGAGCAGTACTTC. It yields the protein CASSSGTGPYEQYF.

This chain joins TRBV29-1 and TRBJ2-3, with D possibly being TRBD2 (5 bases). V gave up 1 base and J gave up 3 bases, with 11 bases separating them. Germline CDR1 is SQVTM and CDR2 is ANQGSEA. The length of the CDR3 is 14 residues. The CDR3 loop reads CSVEGQRGTDTQYF. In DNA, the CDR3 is TGCAGCGTTGAAGGTCAGCGAGGGACAGATACGCAGTATTTT.

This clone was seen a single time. CDR3 DNA: TGTGCCAGCAGTCTAACGGGACAGCCCTACGAGCAGTACTTC. It encodes CASSLTGQPYEQYF. The chain has TRBV27 and TRBJ2-7, with 7 bases identical to TRBD1. The CDR3 is made up of 14 amino acids. The V and J ends lost 5 bases and 2 bases, in that order; junction bases with no gene match: 6. Per the germline V gene, CDR1 is MNHEY and CDR2 is SMNVEV (reference sequence).

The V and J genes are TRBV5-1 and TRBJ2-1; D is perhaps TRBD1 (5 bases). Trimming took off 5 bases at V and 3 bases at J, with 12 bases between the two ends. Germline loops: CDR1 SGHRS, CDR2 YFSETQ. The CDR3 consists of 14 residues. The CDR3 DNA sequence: TGCGCCAGCAGTTGGACAAACCTCTACAATGAGCAGTTCTTC. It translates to CASSWTNLYNEQFF. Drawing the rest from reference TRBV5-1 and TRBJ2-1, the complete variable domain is KAGVTQTPRYLIKTRGQQVTLSCSPISGHRSVSWYQQTPGQGLQFLFEYFSETQRNKGNFPGRFSGRQFSNSRSEMNVSTLELGDSALYLCASSWTNLYNEQFFGPGTRLTVL.

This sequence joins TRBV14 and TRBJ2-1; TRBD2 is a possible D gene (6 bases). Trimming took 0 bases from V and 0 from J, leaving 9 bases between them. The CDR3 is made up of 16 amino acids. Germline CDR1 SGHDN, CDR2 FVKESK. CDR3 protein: CASSQDFGSSYNEQFF. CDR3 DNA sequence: TGTGCCAGCAGCCAAGATTTCGGGAGCTCCTACAATGAGCAGTTCTTC. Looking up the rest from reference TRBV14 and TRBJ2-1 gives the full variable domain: EAGVTQFPSHSVIEKGQTVTLRCDPISGHDNLYWYRRVMGKEIKFLLHFVKESKQDESGMPNNRFLAERTGGTYSTLKVQPAELEDSGVYFCASSQDFGSSYNEQFFGPGTRLTVL.